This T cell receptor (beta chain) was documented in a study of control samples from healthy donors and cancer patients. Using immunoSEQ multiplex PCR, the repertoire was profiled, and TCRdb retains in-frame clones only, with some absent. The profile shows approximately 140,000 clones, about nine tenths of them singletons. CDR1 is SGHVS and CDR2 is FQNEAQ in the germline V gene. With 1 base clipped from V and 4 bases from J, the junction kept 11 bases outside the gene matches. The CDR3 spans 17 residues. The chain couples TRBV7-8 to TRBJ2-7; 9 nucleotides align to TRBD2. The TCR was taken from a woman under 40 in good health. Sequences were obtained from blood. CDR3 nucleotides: TGTGCCAGCAGCTTAGAGATTTCGGGGCGGGAGGGTTACGAGCAGTACTTC. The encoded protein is CASSLEISGREGYEQYF.